This T cell receptor beta chain was documented in a study of CD8 T cells in ankylosing spondylitis. V was pared by 5 bases and J by 7 bases, with 8 bases between. The CDR3 covers 12 residues. Germline lookup yields CDR1 SGHTA and CDR2 FQGNSA. About this clonotype itself: Its target is not known.

Broader study findings: From matched ankylosing spondylitis synovial fluid, disease-linked clones were reportedly recovered at significantly enriched levels.

Making the TCR beta libraries involved quantitative 5'-RACE with molecular barcodes. TCRdb re-called the 5' RACE reads with MiXCR, one entry per CDR3 protein. The table lists just over 300,000 distinct CDR3 sequences, under 25% of them singletons. The sequence derives from a female donor with ankylosing spondylitis or in good health (not recorded which). The V and J genes are TRBV7-2 and TRBJ2-2; no firm D call. What was sequenced was blood, either unsorted or a sorted T cell fraction (not recorded which). Here the CDR3 reads CASSHPSGELFF. CDR3 nucleotides: TGTGCCAGCAGCCATCCAAGCGGGGAGCTGTTTTTT.